A single sample gave rise to the 16 T cell receptor beta chains below, sequenced in a study of T cells in Graves' hyperthyroidism and ophthalmopathy. Amplified TCR beta CDR3 regions derived from RNA transcripts. Primed by the HTBI set, a first-round RT-PCR was run on the TCR CDR3. Using its own MiXCR run on the multiplex PCR reads, TCRdb lists one record per CDR3 protein. The sample has about 600,000 distinct CDR3 sequences, around 16% seen once; the top ten hold around 3.3%. The sample was blood. These receptors originate from a woman between 40 and 50 years old with Graves' ophthalmopathy.

There are many counts of this clonotype. The V call is TRBV27, the J call TRBJ2-3; TRBD2 aligns across 16 bases. This CDR3 has 17 amino acids. Germline CDR1 MNHEY, CDR2 SMNVEV (reference sequence). V trimming: 7 bases; J trimming: 6 bases; junction bases outside the gene matches: 10. The CDR3 is CASTKKGLAGGHDTQYF. DNA for the CDR3: TGTGCCAGCACCAAAAAGGGACTAGCGGGAGGGCACGATACGCAGTATTTT.

This clonotype was seen repeatedly, ten times or more. V gene TRBV3-1 combines with J gene TRBJ1-1, with a possible D match to TRBD1 (5 bases). Deletions cut 4 bases from V and 7 bases from J, with 13 bases between. The CDR3 is 13 residues long. Germline V gene sequence: CDR1 LGHDT, CDR2 YNNKEL (reference sequence). In DNA, the CDR3 is TGTGCCAGCAGCCGTGGGACTCAATATGAAGCTTTCTTT. It translates to CASSRGTQYEAFF.

Comment on this clonotype: No conserved phenylalanine or tryptophan is present at the end of the CDR3, so a read error is the likely explanation. The chain carries TRBV5-1 and TRBJ1-2; no reliable D call. Trimming cost V 2 bases and J 2 bases, with 4 bases left between them. There are 12 residues in the CDR3. Looked up from germline, CDR1 is SGHRS and CDR2 is YFSETQ. The CDR3 nucleotides are TGCGCCAGCAGCTTAAGCAACTATGGCTACACCTCC. Its translation is CASSLSNYGYTS.

This clonotype was counted between two and nine times. The gene calls are TRBV2 and TRBJ1-6, with D perhaps TRBD1 (6 bases). The CDR3 has 18 amino acids. Trimming removed 6 bases from V and 6 bases from J, with 24 bases in between. Per the germline V gene, CDR1 is SNHLY and CDR2 is FYNNEI. The CDR3 is CASSPWGASNPTNSPLHF. In DNA, the CDR3 is TGTGCCAGCAGCCCCTGGGGGGCCTCAAACCCCACTAATTCACCCCTCCACTTT. The full variable domain, with the rest looked up from reference TRBV2 and TRBJ1-6, is EPEVTQTPSHQVTQMGQEVILRCVPISNHLYFYWYRQILGQKVEFLVSFYNNEISEKSEIFDDQFSVERPDGSNFTLKIRSTKLEDSAMYFCASSPWGASNPTNSPLHFGNGTRLTVT.

This clonotype was found many times. This chain uses TRBV2 with TRBJ2-4; 7 positions match TRBD1. The CDR3 covers 15 residues. Germline assignment: CDR1 SNHLY and CDR2 FYNNEI. V lost 2 bases and J lost 9; bases outside the gene matches: 10. CDR3 nucleotides: TGTGCCAGCAGTGAAATAGCAGGGGGATCGGGCATTCAGTACTTC. It yields the protein CASSEIAGGSGIQYF.

This clonotype was seen more than once but under ten times. This may be a read error, as it is one base from a much larger clone. V is TRBV28 and J is TRBJ2-7; the match to TRBD1 covers 7 bases. TRBJ2-1 explains the end of the DNA better; the J call may be wrong. CDR1 is MDHEN, CDR2 SYDVKM, per germline. This CDR3 contains 16 residues. This chain's CDR3 is CASSYGQGESSYEQFF. CDR3 in DNA: TGTGCCAGCAGTTACGGGCAGGGGGAGAGCTCCTACGAGCAGTTCTTC.

This clonotype has ten or more counts. The CDR3 nucleotides are TGTGCCAGCAGTTACTCTGACGGTGAAGCTTTCTTT. Encoded protein: CASSYSDGEAFF. The V call is TRBV6-5, the J call TRBJ1-1; no clear D gene. This CDR3 has 12 amino acids. The V end lost 0 bases, the J end lost 7 bases, and 6 bases lay between the germline ends. CDR1 and CDR2 from the germline V gene are MNHEY and SVGAGI.

Many counts were recorded for this clonotype. This chain joins TRBV20-1 and TRBJ2-3, with 7 bases identical to TRBD2. V dropped 0 bases and J dropped 2; count of bases not matched to a gene: 11. Germline V gene lookup returns CDR1 DFQATT and CDR2 SNEGSKA (reference sequence). CDR3 length equals 17 residues. In DNA form, the CDR3 reads TGCAGTGCTAGAGATCCCGCGGGCGGGAGTCCCACAGATACGCAGTATTTT. Its protein product is CSARDPAGGSPTDTQYF.

V gene TRBV7-2 combines with J gene TRBJ2-5, with 12 bases aligning to TRBD2. There are 17 residues in the CDR3. Germline lookup yields CDR1 SGHTA and CDR2 FQGNSA. The V segment lost 4 bases and the J segment 5 bases; nucleotides outside the gene matches: 11. The CDR3 DNA sequence: TGTGCCAGCAGCTCTGGGGGACTAGCGGGTTGGGGGGAGACCCAGTACTTC. Translating it yields CASSSGGLAGWGETQYF.

In this sample, this clonotype turned up many times. This chain connects TRBV7-9 to TRBJ2-7; 9 nucleotides line up with TRBD2. J was trimmed by 7 bases and V by 4 bases; bases with no gene match: 8. The CDR3 has 14 residues. Germline CDR1 and CDR2: SEHNR and FQNEAQ (reference sequence). The CDR3 DNA sequence: TGTGCCAGCAGCTCTAGCGGGGTGGTCTGGGAGCAGTACTTC. As protein: CASSSSGVVWEQYF.

The chain uses TRBV19 and TRBJ2-5, with 7 bases that match TRBD2. This CDR3 is 14 amino acids long. The V gene's germline CDR1 is LNHDA and CDR2 SQIVND (reference sequence). Germline trimming cut 4 bases from V and 5 bases from J; bases unmatched to any gene: 7. The CDR3 DNA follows: TGTGCCAGTAGTACCACCGGGAGGCAGGAGACCCAGTACTTC. It is translated as CASSTTGRQETQYF.

This clonotype has a handful of counts. The V call is TRBV6-1, the J call TRBJ2-7; the match to TRBD2 covers 12 bases. The CDR3 loop spans 15 amino acids. V was clipped by 6 bases and J by 4 bases; unmatched bases: 7. CDR1 and CDR2 from the germline V gene are MNHNS and SASEGT. The CDR3 loop is CASSPLAGGAYEQYF. The CDR3 coding sequence is TGTGCCAGCAGCCCCCTAGCGGGAGGGGCGTACGAGCAGTACTTC.

The table lists this clonotype with a few counts. V gene TRBV5-4 combines with J gene TRBJ1-2, with D unclear. Trimming removed 1 base at V and 4 bases at J, with 11 bases between. Germline values: CDR1 SGHNT, CDR2 YYREEE (reference sequence). CDR3 length: 14 residues. DNA for the CDR3: TGTGCCAGCAGCTTGTGGCCGAAGTCCTATGGCTACACCTTC. Translation: CASSLWPKSYGYTF.

This clonotype was seen more than once but under ten times. This rearrangement joins TRBV5-4 to TRBJ1-3; D possibly corresponds to TRBD1 (5 bases). This CDR3 comprises 15 residues. Germline CDR1 and CDR2: SGHNT and YYREEE (reference sequence). The V and J ends lost 4 bases and 2 bases respectively, with 13 bases between them. In DNA, the CDR3 is TGTGCCAGCAGCACCGGGACCGCCCCTGGAAACACCATATATTTT. As protein: CASSTGTAPGNTIYF.

This clonotype was seen at least ten times. This chain connects TRBV5-1 to TRBJ2-7, with D uncertain. V was pared by 0 bases and J by 3 bases, with 13 bases between. Germline CDR1 and CDR2: SGHRS and YFSETQ. CDR3 length: 15 residues. In DNA form, the CDR3 reads TGCGCCAGCAGCTTGGAAGTCGGCAGGCACTACGAGCAGTACTTC. This gives the protein CASSLEVGRHYEQYF.

This clonotype appeared many times. The V gene is TRBV5-1, the J gene TRBJ2-5; TRBD2 matches 10 bases. CDR3 length: 17 residues. Germline CDR1 and CDR2: SGHRS and YFSETQ. The junction had 6 bases not matched to a gene; V was cut back by 0 bases and J by 1 base. The CDR3 DNA sequence: TGCGCCAGCAGCTTGGGAGGGCTAGCGGGAGCCCAAGAGACCCAGTACTTC. Protein: CASSLGGLAGAQETQYF.